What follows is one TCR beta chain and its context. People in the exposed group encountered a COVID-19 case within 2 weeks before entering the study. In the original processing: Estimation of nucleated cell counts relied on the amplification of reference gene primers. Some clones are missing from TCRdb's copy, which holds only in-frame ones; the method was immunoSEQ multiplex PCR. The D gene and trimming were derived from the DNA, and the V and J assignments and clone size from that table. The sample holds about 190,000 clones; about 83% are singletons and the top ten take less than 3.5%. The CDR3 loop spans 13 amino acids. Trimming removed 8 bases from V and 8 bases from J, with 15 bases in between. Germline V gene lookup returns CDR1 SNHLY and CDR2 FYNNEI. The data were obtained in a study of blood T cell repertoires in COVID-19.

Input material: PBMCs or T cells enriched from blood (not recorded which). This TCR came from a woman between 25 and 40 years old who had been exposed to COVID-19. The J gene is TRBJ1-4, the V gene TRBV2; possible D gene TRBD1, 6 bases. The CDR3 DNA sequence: TGTGCCAGCTTTACAGGGCGAGGGGAAAAACTGTTTTTT. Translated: CASFTGRGEKLFF.